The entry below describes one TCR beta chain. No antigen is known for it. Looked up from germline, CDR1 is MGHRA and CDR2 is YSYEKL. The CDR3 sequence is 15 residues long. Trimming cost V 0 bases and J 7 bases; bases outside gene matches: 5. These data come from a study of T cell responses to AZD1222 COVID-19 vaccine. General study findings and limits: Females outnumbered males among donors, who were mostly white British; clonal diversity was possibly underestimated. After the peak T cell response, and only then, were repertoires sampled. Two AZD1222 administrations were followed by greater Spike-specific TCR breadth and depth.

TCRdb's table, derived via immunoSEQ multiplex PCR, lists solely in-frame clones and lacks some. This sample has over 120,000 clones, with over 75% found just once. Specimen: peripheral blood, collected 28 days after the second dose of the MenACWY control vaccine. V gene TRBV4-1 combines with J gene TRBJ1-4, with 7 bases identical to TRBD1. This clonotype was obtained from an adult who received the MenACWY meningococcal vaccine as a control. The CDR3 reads CASSQDQGGTEKLFF. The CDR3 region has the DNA TGCGCCAGCAGCCAAGATCAGGGGGGTACTGAAAAACTGTTTTTT.